This is a list of T cell receptor beta chains from one sample in a study of cytomegalovirus exposure and HLA in healthy donors. TCRdb's table, derived via immunoSEQ multiplex PCR, lists solely in-frame clones and lacks some. The sample holds roughly 120,000 clones, 65% to 80% seen once. Material: PBMCs. These receptors all stem from a man aged 25-40 years in good health and CMV-seropositive. Both conserved end residues are part of each CDR3. The order of the fields is V gene, D gene, J gene, clone size, CDR3 protein, CDR3 DNA. D genes are given only for firm matches. Clone size is not always given. Where it is, it says once, few, many or a class for expanded clones.

TRBV2	NA	TRBJ1-5	NA	CASSERWGQSQPQHF	TGTGCCAGCAGTGAACGATGGGGGCAAAGTCAGCCCCAGCATTTT
TRBV5-4	NA	TRBJ2-7	few	CASSLQGPDDEQYF	TGTGCCAGCAGCTTGCAGGGGCCGGATGACGAGCAGTACTTC
TRBV5-1	TRBD2	TRBJ2-3	NA	CASSPGLEPPSSTDTQYF	TGCGCCAGCAGCCCCGGACTAGAGCCTCCTTCTAGCACAGATACGCAGTATTTT
TRBV5-1	NA	TRBJ2-6	once	CASSLIQGLPSGANVLTF	TGCGCCAGCAGCTTGATCCAGGGTCTCCCCTCTGGGGCCAACGTCCTGACTTTC
TRBV19	TRBD1	TRBJ1-5	NA	CASRRGPLLLDQPQHF	TGTGCCAGTCGGAGGGGGCCACTACTTCTCGATCAGCCCCAGCATTTT
TRBV4-1	NA	TRBJ1-3	few	CASSPREDPGNTIYF	TGCGCCAGCAGCCCGAGGGAGGACCCTGGAAACACCATATATTTT
TRBV28	NA	TRBJ2-4	NA	CAVQVAKNIQYF	TGTGCCGTACAGGTAGCCAAAAACATTCAGTACTTC
TRBV6-1	TRBD2	TRBJ2-3	few	CASREGTTLPDTQYF	TGTGCCAGCAGGGAAGGGACTACCCTCCCAGATACGCAGTATTTT
TRBV6-1	NA	TRBJ2-6	NA	CASMEASGANVLTF	TGTGCCAGCATGGAGGCCTCTGGGGCCAACGTCCTGACTTTC
TRBV5-4	TRBD2	TRBJ2-1	once	CASSYRTSGGDEQFF	TGTGCCAGCAGCTACCGGACTAGCGGGGGTGATGAGCAGTTCTTC
TRBV4-1	NA	TRBJ1-1	once	CASSGMGGTEAFF	TGCGCCAGCAGCGGGATGGGGGGCACTGAAGCTTTCTTT
TRBV7-9	TRBD1	TRBJ2-7	NA	CSSSSAGTGDRYEQYF	TGTTCCAGCAGCTCAGCCGGGACAGGGGATCGCTACGAGCAGTACTTC
TRBV5-4	TRBD1	TRBJ2-7	few	CASSLGQGGEQYF	TGTGCCAGCAGCTTGGGACAGGGCGGCGAGCAGTACTTC
TRBV19	NA	TRBJ1-1	NA	CASSSRQEQYMNTEAFF	TGTGCCAGTAGTTCAAGACAGGAGCAGTACATGAACACTGAAGCTTTCTTT
TRBV10-3	NA	TRBJ1-5	NA	CAISGRDSNQPQHF	TGTGCCATCAGTGGGAGGGACAGCAATCAGCCCCAGCATTTT
TRBV7-6	TRBD2	TRBJ2-5	few	CASSGSGGLETQYF	TGTGCCAGCAGCGGCAGCGGGGGGCTAGAGACCCAGTACTTC
TRBV12-5	TRBD1	TRBJ1-4	once	CASGLVPGGDEKLFF	TGTGCTAGTGGTTTGGTTCCAGGGGGCGATGAAAAACTGTTTTTT
TRBV28	TRBD1	TRBJ1-2	NA	CASSRGQGGYTF	TGTGCCAGCAGCCGTGGACAGGGGGGCTACACCTTC
TRBV30	NA	TRBJ2-5	NA	CAWSVPKSVPTLETQYF	TGTGCCTGGAGTGTACCGAAGAGTGTCCCCACTTTGGAGACCCAGTACTTC
TRBV5-1	NA	TRBJ2-5	NA	CASSLLATGAEETQYF	TGCGCCAGCAGCTTACTAGCAACGGGAGCGGAAGAGACCCAGTACTTC
TRBV2	TRBD1	TRBJ1-6	NA	CASETGGAHSPLHF	TGTGCCAGTGAGACAGGGGGCGCGCATTCACCCCTCCACTTT
TRBV16	TRBD1	TRBJ1-1	few	CASSQSQGVTEAFF	TGTGCCAGCAGCCAATCCCAGGGGGTCACTGAAGCTTTCTTT
TRBV6-6	NA	TRBJ1-1	NA	CASSLATEAFF	TGTGCCAGCAGCCTTGCTACCGAAGCTTTCTTT
TRBV7-6	NA	TRBJ1-6	NA	CASSLTDSYNSPLHF	TGTGCCAGCAGCTTGACAGACTCCTATAATTCACCCCTCCACTTT
TRBV5-4	NA	TRBJ1-2	NA	CASSSPQQGNYGYTF	TGTGCCAGCAGCTCACCTCAACAGGGAAACTATGGCTACACCTTC
TRBV11-2	NA	TRBJ2-3	NA	CASSSVRDTQYF	TGTGCCAGCAGCTCTGTGAGGGATACGCAGTATTTT
TRBV28	NA	TRBJ1-1	few	CASSLSRGNTEAFF	TGTGCCAGCAGTTTATCAAGGGGGAACACTGAAGCTTTCTTT
TRBV5-6	NA	TRBJ1-1	NA	CASSLVGDTGTEAFF	TGTGCCAGCAGCTTGGTCGGGGATACGGGCACTGAAGCTTTCTTT
TRBV5-1	NA	TRBJ1-6	NA	CASATGAGNNSPLHF	TGCGCCAGCGCCACTGGGGCAGGGAATAATTCACCCCTCCACTTT
TRBV21-1	NA	TRBJ1-4	NA	CASIIGICGGEKLFF	TGTGCCAGCATCATCGGGATCTGTGGAGGTGAAAAACTGTTTTTT
TRBV29-1	TRBD1	TRBJ2-7	NA	CSVLQGAAYEQYF	TGCAGCGTCTTACAGGGGGCAGCCTACGAGCAGTACTTC
TRBV6-4	TRBD1	TRBJ2-7	NA	CASSLDRGYEQYF	TGTGCCAGCAGTTTGGACAGGGGCTACGAGCAGTACTTC
TRBV18	TRBD1	TRBJ1-2	NA	CASSPDRGAYGYTF	TGTGCCAGCTCACCCGACAGGGGGGCCTATGGCTACACCTTC
TRBV27	NA	TRBJ1-6	NA	CASGGVGGGFYNSPLHF	TGTGCCAGCGGAGGAGTGGGGGGTGGCTTTTATAATTCACCCCTCCACTTT
TRBV6-5	TRBD2	TRBJ2-7	NA	CASSSGLGSEQYF	TGTGCCAGCAGTTCAGGACTAGGGAGCGAGCAGTACTTC
TRBV2	NA	TRBJ2-2	NA	CASSEDRHTGELFF	TGTGCCAGCAGTGAAGACAGGCACACCGGGGAGCTGTTTTTT
TRBV5-1	NA	TRBJ2-7	NA	CASSFGTPSEQYF	TGCGCCAGCAGCTTCGGGACACCCTCCGAGCAGTACTTC
TRBV27	NA	TRBJ2-7	few	CASSRPGSYEQYF	TGTGCCAGCAGCAGACCAGGGTCCTACGAGCAGTACTTC
TRBV6-5	NA	TRBJ1-2	NA	CASSYSRNYGYTF	TGTGCCAGCAGTTACTCCCGGAACTATGGCTACACCTTC
TRBV7-6	NA	TRBJ1-1	NA	CASSLSPQRGTEAFF	TGTGCCAGCAGCTTATCCCCCCAAAGAGGAACTGAAGCTTTCTTT
TRBV11-2	NA	TRBJ2-1	NA	CASSLLGVYNEQFF	TGTGCCAGCAGCTTGTTGGGAGTCTACAATGAGCAGTTCTTC
TRBV29-1	TRBD1	TRBJ2-3	NA	CSVPSTGSLADTQYF	TGCAGCGTGCCCTCGACAGGGTCTTTGGCAGATACGCAGTATTTT
TRBV11-1	NA	TRBJ2-1	NA	CASSSSDEQFF	TGTGCCAGCAGCTCGTCCGATGAGCAGTTCTTC
TRBV5-1	TRBD1	TRBJ2-1	NA	CASSLADRGSQNEQFF	TGCGCCAGCAGCTTGGCCGACAGGGGATCACAAAATGAGCAGTTCTTC
TRBV5-1	TRBD1	TRBJ2-1	NA	CASSTGQGESYNEQFF	TGCGCCAGCAGCACAGGACAGGGGGAATCCTACAATGAGCAGTTCTTC
TRBV7-8	TRBD1	TRBJ1-5	NA	CASSVGQAGNQPQHF	TGTGCCAGCAGCGTGGGACAGGCGGGCAATCAGCCCCAGCATTTT
TRBV5-1	NA	TRBJ2-7	NA	CASSFDSSSYEQYF	TGCGCCAGCAGCTTTGACAGCTCCTCCTACGAGCAGTACTTC
TRBV5-3	NA	TRBJ1-3	NA	CARSWTRSGRSGNTIYF	TGTGCCAGAAGCTGGACACGCTCCGGACGCTCTGGAAACACCATATATTTT
TRBV27	NA	TRBJ1-2	NA	CATKAGAGNYGYTF	TGTGCCACCAAGGCGGGGGCTGGCAACTATGGCTACACCTTC
TRBV12-5	TRBD1	TRBJ1-5	NA	CASGLVLGRGLANQPQHF	TGTGCTAGTGGTTTGGTACTGGGCAGGGGGTTGGCCAATCAGCCCCAGCATTTT